A selection of T cell receptor beta chains follows, all from one sample in a study of T cells after yellow fever vaccination. TCRdb processed the 5' RACE reads anew with MiXCR; each CDR3 protein has one entry. The sample comprises 600,000 to 750,000 distinct CDR3 sequences, roughly an eighth of which are singletons, and more than 13% rests with the top ten. Sequenced material: PBMCs, taken on the day of the yellow fever booster vaccination. The receptors come from a young man who received the YFV17D yellow fever vaccine. Both conserved end residues are part of each CDR3. The D gene is left open where the match is weak. Clone size is stated in some rows and not others, as once, few, many or a class when expanded.

j_call | d_call | clone_size | v_call | cdr3_aa | cdr3_nt
TRBJ2-7 | NA | few | TRBV4-3 | CASSHTGLGEQYF | TGCGCCAGCAGCCACACAGGCTTGGGAGAGCAGTACTTC
TRBJ1-2 | NA | few | TRBV7-2 | CASSYYMSRDYGYTF | TGTGCCAGCAGCTACTATATGAGCAGGGACTATGGCTACACCTTC
TRBJ2-5 | TRBD2 | many | TRBV20-1 | CSARDGTSGSETQYF | TGCAGTGCTAGAGATGGAACTAGCGGGAGCGAGACCCAGTACTTC
TRBJ2-7 | TRBD2 | NA | TRBV6-5 | CASSYRGRAYEQYF | TGTGCCAGCAGTTATCGCGGGAGGGCGTACGAGCAGTACTTC
TRBJ2-1 | TRBD2 | few | TRBV10-3 | CAISDLLTSGSNEQFF | TGTGCCATCAGTGATCTCCTGACTAGCGGGAGCAATGAGCAGTTCTTC
TRBJ2-1 | TRBD2 | few | TRBV6-2/TRBV6-3 | CASSYSEVAGVPTYNEQFF | TGTGCCAGCAGTTACTCAGAGGTAGCGGGAGTCCCTACATACAATGAGCAGTTCTTC
TRBJ2-1 | NA | NA | TRBV12-3/TRBV12-4 | CASSFSDSYNEQFF | TGTGCCAGCAGTTTCAGCGACTCCTACAATGAGCAGTTCTTC
TRBJ2-5 | TRBD2 | few | TRBV5-1 | CASSLVTSGRETQYF | TGCGCCAGCAGCTTGGTAACTAGCGGGAGAGAGACCCAGTACTTC
TRBJ2-1 | NA | NA | TRBV21-1 | CASSRTAGGPEYGNNEQFF | TGTGCCAGCAGCCGTACGGCGGGAGGCCCGGAGTATGGGAACAATGAGCAGTTCTTC
TRBJ2-3 | NA | many | TRBV5-5 | CASSRGPYTDTQYF | TGTGCCAGCAGCCGAGGGCCCTACACAGATACGCAGTATTTT
TRBJ2-3 | TRBD1 | many | TRBV29-1 | CSAGTGLRDTQYF | TGCAGCGCCGGGACAGGGCTTAGAGATACGCAGTATTTT
TRBJ2-6 | TRBD1 | few | TRBV5-1 | CASSLISRGSGANVLTF | TGCGCCAGCAGCTTGATCTCCAGGGGGTCTGGGGCCAACGTCCTGACTTTC
TRBJ2-1 | NA | NA | TRBV6-7 | CASRKGRGNEQFF | TGTGCCAGCAGGAAAGGGAGGGGGAATGAGCAGTTCTTC
TRBJ1-3 | NA | few | TRBV18 | CASSPTEGVGNTIYF | TGTGCCAGCTCACCAACTGAAGGGGTTGGAAACACCATATATTTT
TRBJ2-7 | TRBD1 | NA | TRBV5-5 | CASSGTGTDEQYF | TGTGCCAGCAGCGGGACAGGGACCGACGAGCAGTACTTC
TRBJ2-7 | TRBD2 | few | TRBV12-3/TRBV12-4 | CASSVLAGGPTYEQYF | TGTGCCAGCAGTGTACTAGCGGGAGGGCCAACATACGAGCAGTACTTC
TRBJ1-1 | TRBD1 | NA | TRBV15 | CATSTGQGLTEAFF | TGTGCCACCAGCACAGGACAGGGATTGACTGAAGCTTTCTTT
TRBJ2-3 | NA | few | TRBV6-6 | CASSGWDTQYF | TGTGCCAGCTCGGGGTGGGATACGCAGTATTTT
TRBJ2-7 | NA | NA | TRBV4-2 | CASSQSEGTYEQYF | TGTGCCAGCAGCCAAAGCGAAGGGACCTACGAGCAGTACTTC
TRBJ2-1 | NA | NA | TRBV28 | CASSSGFGGNEQFF | TGTGCCAGCAGTTCTGGGTTCGGGGGCAATGAGCAGTTCTTC
TRBJ2-7 | TRBD1 | few | TRBV3-1 | CASSRNPGTGNEQYF | TGTGCCAGCAGCCGCAATCCCGGGACAGGCAACGAGCAGTACTTC
TRBJ1-1 | TRBD1 | NA | TRBV20-1 | CSAWTGLPEAFF | TGCAGTGCTTGGACAGGGCTTCCTGAAGCTTTCTTT
TRBJ2-1 | TRBD2 | NA | TRBV3-1 | CASSQEREGYNEQFF | TGTGCCAGCAGCCAAGAGCGGGAGGGCTACAATGAGCAGTTCTTC
TRBJ2-7 | TRBD2 | NA | TRBV29-1 | CSAAGTSGRATWEQYF | TGCAGCGCCGCCGGGACTAGCGGGAGGGCCACTTGGGAGCAGTACTTC
TRBJ2-1 | NA | few | TRBV7-9 | CASSLQGADEQFF | TGTGCCAGCAGCTTACAGGGAGCGGATGAGCAGTTCTTC
TRBJ2-1 | TRBD2 | few | TRBV20-1 | CSARGLAGHNEQFF | TGCAGTGCCCGCGGACTAGCGGGACACAATGAGCAGTTCTTC
TRBJ2-7 | NA | NA | TRBV20-1 | CSADGGGPYEQYF | TGCAGCGCTGACGGCGGGGGCCCCTACGAGCAGTACTTC
TRBJ2-7 | NA | NA | TRBV25-1 | CASSEFHGGGEQYF | TGTGCCAGCAGTGAGTTCCACGGGGGAGGCGAGCAGTACTTC
TRBJ2-2 | NA | NA | TRBV7-2 | CASRPPLNTGELFF | TGTGCCAGCAGGCCTCCGTTGAACACCGGGGAGCTGTTTTTT
TRBJ2-4 | TRBD1 | few | TRBV5-5 | CASSLVRPDGTAGYQYF | TGTGCCAGCAGCTTGGTTCGTCCTGACGGGACAGCAGGGTATCAGTACTTC
TRBJ2-5 | NA | many | TRBV20-1 | CSATPGFQETQYF | TGCAGTGCTACCCCAGGTTTTCAAGAGACCCAGTACTTC
TRBJ1-1 | NA | many | TRBV7-9 | CASSYDIWDTEAFF | TGTGCCAGCAGCTACGACATATGGGACACTGAAGCTTTCTTT
TRBJ1-6 | NA | NA | TRBV9 | CASSASFSGAPASPLHF | TGTGCCAGCAGCGCCTCGTTTTCTGGGGCGCCGGCTTCACCCCTCCACTTT
TRBJ2-5 | NA | few | TRBV7-9 | CASNHEQETQYF | TGTGCCAGCAACCACGAACAAGAGACCCAGTACTTC
TRBJ2-5 | NA | few | TRBV27 | CASSQRAGETQYF | TGTGCCAGCAGTCAAAGGGCGGGAGAGACCCAGTACTTC
TRBJ2-3 | NA | many | TRBV6-5 | CASRVTDTQYF | TGTGCCAGCAGGGTCACAGATACGCAGTATTTT
TRBJ2-5 | TRBD1 | once | TRBV2 | CACSFLLPGQGSSETQYF | TGTGCCTGCAGTTTCCTTCTCCCGGGACAGGGGTCGTCGGAGACCCAGTACTTC
TRBJ2-2 | NA | NA | TRBV20-1 | CSARKSMKNTGELFF | TGCAGTGCTAGAAAGTCGATGAAGAACACCGGGGAGCTGTTTTTT
TRBJ2-6 | NA | few | TRBV7-2 | CASSLPPSGANVLTF | TGTGCCAGCAGCCTTCCCCCCTCTGGGGCCAACGTCCTGACTTTC
TRBJ2-1 | NA | NA | TRBV4-1 | CASSQLTSRHYNEQFF | TGCGCCAGCAGCCAACTTACTTCGCGCCACTACAATGAGCAGTTCTTC
TRBJ2-7 | NA | NA | TRBV23-1 | CASSQTGREDSYEQYF | TGCGCCAGCAGTCAAACTGGTCGCGAGGACTCCTACGAGCAGTACTTC
TRBJ2-2 | NA | few | TRBV28 | CASGDPSGVQNTGELFF | TGTGCCAGCGGGGATCCGTCGGGTGTTCAGAACACCGGGGAGCTGTTTTTT
TRBJ2-2 | NA | NA | TRBV5-1 | CASSKSGRIGTGELFF | TGCGCCAGCAGCAAGTCGGGGCGAATCGGGACCGGGGAGCTGTTTTTT
TRBJ2-1 | TRBD1 | NA | TRBV12-3/TRBV12-4 | CASSSPRGQGAVEQFF | TGTGCCAGCAGTTCCCCCAGAGGACAGGGGGCGGTTGAGCAGTTCTTC
TRBJ2-2 | TRBD1 | NA | TRBV4-1 | CASSQTGLNTGELFF | TGCGCCAGCAGCCAGACAGGGTTGAACACCGGGGAGCTGTTTTTT
TRBJ2-5 | NA | few | TRBV9 | CASSPTRAGKETQYF | TGTGCCAGCAGCCCCACCAGGGCAGGGAAAGAGACCCAGTACTTC
TRBJ1-2 | NA | many | TRBV29-1 | CSGSGDYGYTF | TGCAGCGGATCAGGGGACTATGGCTACACCTTC
TRBJ2-5 | TRBD1 | NA | TRBV7-3 | CASSLRQGARETQYF | TGTGCCAGCAGCTTACGACAGGGGGCAAGGGAGACCCAGTACTTC
TRBJ2-7 | NA | many | TRBV29-1 | CSVNRDSYEQYF | TGCAGCGTTAACAGGGACTCCTACGAGCAGTACTTC
TRBJ1-4 | TRBD1 | few | TRBV5-4 | CASSIQDRADEKLFF | TGTGCCAGCAGCATACAGGACAGGGCTGATGAAAAACTGTTTTTT
TRBJ1-2 | NA | NA | TRBV14 | CASSQVPAAGYTF | TGTGCCAGCAGCCAAGTACCAGCGGCGGGCTACACCTTC